The rows below give T cell receptor beta chains drawn from one sample of a study of T-cell reconstitution after alpha-beta-depleted transplantation in children. TCRdb recomputed calls from the PCR reads with MiXCR, one row per CDR3 protein. The sample has fewer than 25,000 distinct CDR3 sequences; roughly 11% are singletons. Here the sequenced sample was PBMCs from the stem cell graft donor, taken from the stem cell graft. These receptor sequences come from a human donor who donated a stem cell graft to a child with chronic granulomatous disease. Both conserved end residues are part of each CDR3. The D gene is left open where the match is weak. Size is omitted from some rows. Given values are once, few, many or a class for expanded clones.

size: .; D: .; J: TRBJ2-4; V: TRBV20-1; DNA: TGCAGTGCTAGAGATAGCCACACGCGGCTAGCCAAAAACATTCAGTACTTC; CDR3: CSARDSHTRLAKNIQYF
size: many; D: TRBD1; J: TRBJ1-2; V: TRBV5-6; DNA: TGTGCCAGCAGCCCGGACAGGGATGGTGGCTACACCTTC; CDR3: CASSPDRDGGYTF
size: .; D: .; J: TRBJ1-6; V: TRBV4-3; DNA: TGCGCCAGCAGCCAAGAAGTGGGGTCAGCGAGTTCACCCCTCCACTTT; CDR3: CASSQEVGSASSPLHF
size: .; D: .; J: TRBJ2-7; V: TRBV21-1; DNA: TGTGCCAGCAGCAAAGTGTTCGGGTACGAGCAGTACTTC; CDR3: CASSKVFGYEQYF
size: many; D: .; J: TRBJ1-5; V: TRBV7-2; DNA: TGTGCCAGCAGCTCCGCGTTTGGTCAGCCCCAGCATTTT; CDR3: CASSSAFGQPQHF
size: many; D: .; J: TRBJ2-1; V: TRBV7-9; DNA: TGTGCCAGCAGCTCCGCCCTTTTAGGGCAGTTCTTC; CDR3: CASSSALLGQFF
size: many; D: .; J: TRBJ2-3; V: TRBV9; DNA: TGTGCCAGCAGCGGGCATACTAGCACAGATACGCAGTATTTT; CDR3: CASSGHTSTDTQYF
size: many; D: .; J: TRBJ2-7; V: TRBV7-9; DNA: TGTGCCAGCAGCCTCAGACAGATCCACGAGCAGTACTTC; CDR3: CASSLRQIHEQYF
size: many; D: .; J: TRBJ2-5; V: TRBV15; DNA: TGTGCCACCAGCAGAGATTCCTCGGGTGGAGAGACCCAGTACTTC; CDR3: CATSRDSSGGETQYF
size: many; D: .; J: TRBJ1-1; V: TRBV25-1; DNA: TGTGCCAGCAGTGAATCGACGGAATTTGAGAACACTGAAGCTTTCTTT; CDR3: CASSESTEFENTEAFF